This T cell receptor (beta chain) was obtained from a study of OX40 agonist ivuxolimab in advanced cancers. Study in general: Averaging about 60 years in age, with a range of roughly 23 to 80, the cohort was about 86% male. General study results and limits: Relatively little clonal expansion, among the lowest observed, appeared in partial responders at 0.1-3.0 mg/kg.

Patients were excluded for autoimmune disease history or systemic immunosuppression. The table came from immunoSEQ multiplex PCR; TCRdb's copy has only in-frame clones and leaves some out. Here the sample spans 100,000 or so clones, about nine tenths being singletons. With respect to this clone: Its antigen remains unknown.

Per the germline V gene, CDR1 is MDHEN and CDR2 is SYDVKM. The CDR3 is 12 residues long. V lost 3 bases, J lost 8 bases, and 10 bases lay in between. The specimen comprised CD4+ or CD8+ T cells sorted from blood, sampled in a trial of the OX40 agonist ivuxolimab. The J gene is TRBJ1-2, the V gene TRBV28; maybe TRBD1 (6 bases). This sequence was found in an adult with an advanced solid tumor such as melanoma, head and neck, liver or kidney cancer. The chain's CDR3 is CASSFRRGGYTF. DNA for the CDR3: TGTGCCAGCAGTTTTCGGAGGGGGGGCTACACCTTC.